This T cell receptor (beta chain) originates from a study of T-cell memory formation after mild COVID-19. Regarding this clonotype: The antigen is undetermined.

The CDR3 is made up of 17 amino acids. V gave up 4 bases and J gave up 1 base; unmatched junction bases: 6. In germline, CDR1 is SEHNR, CDR2 FQNEAQ (reference sequence). Study observations and caveats: Pre-infection memory held some responding clones, suggesting pre-existing cross-reactive T cells responded. Second-wave clones that peaked on day 37 lacked confirmed SARS-CoV-2 specificity.

Sample barcodes and UMIs were carried by the TCR alpha and TCR beta cDNA libraries that 5'RACE generated with constant-segment primers. One entry per CDR3 protein, called by TCRdb with MiXCR from the 5' RACE reads. The sample lists 300,000 to 400,000 distinct CDR3 sequences, around 28% occurring once. This clonotype originated in an adult woman who had mild COVID-19 (a few samples of this study predate the infection). Cell type and time point are not known. Material for sequencing was PBMCs or a T cell subset sorted from them (not recorded which). The chain uses TRBV7-9 and TRBJ2-3; 12 nucleotides line up with TRBD2. The CDR3 DNA follows: TGTGCCAGCAGCTCGCGGTGGACTAGCGGGGGCACAGATACGCAGTATTTT. Its translation is CASSSRWTSGGTDTQYF.